This paragraph reports one T cell receptor beta chain. Its antigen is still unknown. This entry is derived from a study of beta chain features in type 1 diabetes. Study-level information: Patient and healthy donor groups were alike in age, gender and cell yields.

Every isolated RNA sample was fully reverse transcribed, so sequencing captured expressed TCRB transcripts. Measured with immunoSEQ multiplex PCR; TCRdb has only the in-frame clones, and not every one. The table lists under 300,000 clones, more than 11% of them singletons. Overall study findings and caveats: The study found moderately but significantly shorter TCRB CDR3s in all four CD4+ subsets of Type 1 diabetes patients. Healthy donors had naive, central memory and Treg TCRB repertoires that appeared less similar than those seen among patients. PCR, the amplification step, might favor shorter templates, equally in patients and controls. Over-representation of high TCR-expressing cells was a possible consequence of cDNA sequencing.

This CDR3 spans 16 amino acids. CDR1 is MNHEY and CDR2 is SVGAGI in the germline V gene. With V trimmed by 0 bases and J by 6 bases, 3 bases remained unmatched. This TCR was recovered from a man aged 25 to 40 with type 1 diabetes. The gene calls are TRBV6-5 and TRBJ2-1, with TRBD1 identical over 12 bases. Sequencing used naive CD4+ T cells from blood. In nucleotides, the CDR3 is TGTGCCAGCAGTTACTCGGGGACAGGGGGCCCCAATGAGCAGTTCTTC. Protein product: CASSYSGTGGPNEQFF.